The 7 T cell receptor beta chains listed next were all sequenced from one sample in a study of siplizumab effects on memory and regulatory T cells. Method: immunoSEQ multiplex PCR; TCRdb's copy keeps in-frame clones and lacks some. Of around 100,000 clones detected, under 95% appear once; the ten largest clones hold approximately 0.71%. Sequencing used Tregs sorted from blood. Receptors originate from a human donor in good health.

This rearrangement joins TRBV6-6 to TRBJ2-2, with a possible D match to TRBD1 (5 bases). Germline V gene sequence: CDR1 MNHNY, CDR2 SVGAGI (reference sequence). Trimming took off 6 bases at V and 6 bases at J, with 14 bases between the two ends. This CDR3 comprises 14 residues. The CDR3 loop reads CASSRILRAGELFF. The CDR3 DNA is TGTGCCAGCAGCCGGATCCTCAGGGCCGGGGAGCTGTTTTTT.

This CDR3 is CASSPRTSGSFNEQYF. CDR3 bases: TGTGCCAGCAGCCCCAGGACTAGCGGGAGTTTTAACGAGCAGTACTTC. This rearrangement joins TRBV9 to TRBJ2-7, with 13 nucleotides matching TRBD2. Germline CDR1 SGDLS, CDR2 YYNGEE. The CDR3 sequence is 16 residues long. The junction had 9 bases not matched to a gene; V was cut back by 4 bases and J by 5 bases.

The rearrangement joins TRBV29-1 to TRBJ2-1; perhaps TRBD2 as D (6 bases). The CDR3 consists of 14 residues. Germline loops: CDR1 SQVTM, CDR2 ANQGSEA. The CDR3 coding sequence is TGCACCATAGGGGAGGCGGCCAATTACAATGAGCAGTTCTTC. Its translation: CTIGEAANYNEQFF.

This clone was detected only a few times. The V call is TRBV19, the J call TRBJ1-5; D unclear. This CDR3 has 16 residues. The V and J ends lost 4 bases and 0 bases respectively, with 13 bases between them. CDR1 LNHDA and CDR2 SQIVND come from the germline V gene (reference sequence). CDR3 residues: CASSTTTAYSNQPQHF. The CDR3 region has the DNA TGTGCCAGTAGTACCACGACGGCTTATAGCAATCAGCCCCAGCATTTT.

The genes are TRBV9 and TRBJ1-1; TRBD1 is a possible D gene (5 bases). This CDR3 is built from 20 residues. Trimming took off 0 bases at V and 4 bases at J, with 28 bases between the two ends. Germline V CDR1 and CDR2: SGDLS, YYNGEE. The CDR3 protein is CASSVDGGATLRPHSTEAFF. DNA for the CDR3: TGTGCCAGCAGCGTAGATGGTGGGGCTACCCTCAGACCTCATTCCACTGAAGCTTTCTTT.

The chain's CDR3 is CASRRSGSRGLDTGELFF. For the CDR3, the DNA is TGTGCCAGCCGTCGCTCTGGGTCCAGGGGGTTGGACACCGGGGAGCTGTTTTTT. V and J are TRBV27 and TRBJ2-2; 7 positions agree with TRBD1. This CDR3 is 18 amino acids long. V lost 8 bases to trimming and J lost 3 bases; unmatched junction nucleotides: 18. The germline gives CDR1 MNHEY, CDR2 SMNVEV (reference sequence).

V gene TRBV29-1 combines with J gene TRBJ2-1; a weak D match, TRBD2 (6 bases). Germline V gene data show CDR1 as SQVTM and CDR2 as ANQGSEA. V lost 6 bases and J lost 0, with 15 bases in between. The CDR3 is made up of 15 amino acids. Written as DNA, the CDR3 is TGCAGCGTGCCCCCTAGCGTGAACTCCTACAATGAGCAGTTCTTC. It encodes CSVPPSVNSYNEQFF.